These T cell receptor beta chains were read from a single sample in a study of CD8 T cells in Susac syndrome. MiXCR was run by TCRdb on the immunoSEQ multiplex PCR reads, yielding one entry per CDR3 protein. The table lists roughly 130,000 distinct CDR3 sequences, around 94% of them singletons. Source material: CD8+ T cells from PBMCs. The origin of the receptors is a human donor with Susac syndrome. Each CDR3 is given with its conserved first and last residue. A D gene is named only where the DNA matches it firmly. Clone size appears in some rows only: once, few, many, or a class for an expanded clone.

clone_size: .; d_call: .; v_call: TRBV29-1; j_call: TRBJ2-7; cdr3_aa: CSVPAEGGGMGYEQYF; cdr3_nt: TGCAGCGTGCCCGCCGAAGGGGGGGGAATGGGCTACGAGCAGTACTTC
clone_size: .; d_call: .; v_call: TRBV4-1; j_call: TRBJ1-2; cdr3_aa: CASSQEGRGFYGYTF; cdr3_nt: TGCGCCAGCAGCCAAGAGGGCAGGGGATTCTATGGCTACACCTTC
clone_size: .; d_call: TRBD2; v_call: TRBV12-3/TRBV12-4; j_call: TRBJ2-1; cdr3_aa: CASSPRLAGGPYEQFF; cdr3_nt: TGTGCCAGCAGCCCGAGACTAGCGGGGGGGCCATATGAGCAGTTCTTC
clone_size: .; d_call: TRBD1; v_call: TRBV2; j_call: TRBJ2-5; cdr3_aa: CASDGGQGQETQYF; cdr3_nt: TGTGCCAGCGACGGAGGACAGGGACAAGAGACCCAGTACTTC
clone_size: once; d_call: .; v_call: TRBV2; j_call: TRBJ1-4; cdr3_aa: CASSEARTEGEKLFF; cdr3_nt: TGTGCCAGCAGTGAAGCGAGGACGGAGGGCGAAAAACTGTTTTTT
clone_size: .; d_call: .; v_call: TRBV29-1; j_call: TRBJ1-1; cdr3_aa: CSPKEEMNTEAFF; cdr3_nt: TGCAGCCCAAAAGAGGAGATGAACACTGAAGCTTTCTTT
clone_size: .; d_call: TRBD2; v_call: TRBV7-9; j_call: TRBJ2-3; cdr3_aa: CASSFILAGEASTDTQYF; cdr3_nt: TGTGCCAGCAGCTTCATCCTAGCGGGGGAGGCTAGCACAGATACGCAGTATTTT
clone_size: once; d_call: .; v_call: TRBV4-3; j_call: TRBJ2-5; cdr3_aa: CASSRILTGQETQYF; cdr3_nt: TGCGCCAGCAGCCGCATACTGACTGGCCAAGAGACCCAGTACTTC
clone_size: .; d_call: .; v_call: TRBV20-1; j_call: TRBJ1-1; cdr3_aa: CSAVHRENTEAFF; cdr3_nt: TGCAGTGCTGTTCACAGGGAGAACACTGAAGCTTTCTTT
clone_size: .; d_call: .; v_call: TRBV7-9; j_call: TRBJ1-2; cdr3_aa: CASSLASVYGYTF; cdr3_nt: TGTGCCAGCAGCTTAGCGTCGGTCTATGGCTACACCTTC
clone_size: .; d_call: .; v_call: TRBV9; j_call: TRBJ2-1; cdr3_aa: CASSRSSYNEQFF; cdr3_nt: TGTGCCAGCAGCCGGTCCTCCTACAATGAGCAGTTCTTC
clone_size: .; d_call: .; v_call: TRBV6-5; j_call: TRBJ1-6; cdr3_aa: CASSSAYNSPLHF; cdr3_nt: TGTGCCAGCAGTTCGGCCTATAATTCACCCCTCCACTTT
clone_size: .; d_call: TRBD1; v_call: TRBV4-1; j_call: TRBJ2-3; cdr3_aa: CASSQERQGSTDTQYF; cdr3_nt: TGCGCCAGCAGCCAAGAAAGACAGGGGAGCACAGATACGCAGTATTTT
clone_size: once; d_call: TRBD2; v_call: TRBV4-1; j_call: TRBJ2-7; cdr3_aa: CASSRAGAPVSYEQYF; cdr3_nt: TGCGCCAGCAGCCGGGCGGGAGCACCCGTCTCCTACGAGCAGTACTTC
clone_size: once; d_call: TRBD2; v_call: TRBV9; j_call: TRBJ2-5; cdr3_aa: CASSVGLADVSQETQYF; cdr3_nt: TGTGCCAGCAGCGTAGGGCTAGCGGACGTAAGCCAAGAGACCCAGTACTTC
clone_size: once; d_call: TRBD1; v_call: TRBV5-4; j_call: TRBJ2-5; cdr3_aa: CASSTGTGGIKETQYF; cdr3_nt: TGTGCCAGCAGCACTGGGACAGGGGGCATCAAAGAGACCCAGTACTTC
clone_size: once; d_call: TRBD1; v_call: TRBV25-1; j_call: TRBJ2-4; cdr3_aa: CASSATGDIQYF; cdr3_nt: TGTGCCAGCAGTGCGACAGGGGACATTCAGTACTTC
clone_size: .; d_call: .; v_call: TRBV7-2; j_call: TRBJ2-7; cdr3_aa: CASSLAPSTYEQYF; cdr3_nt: TGTGCCAGCAGCTTAGCGCCATCTACCTACGAGCAGTACTTC
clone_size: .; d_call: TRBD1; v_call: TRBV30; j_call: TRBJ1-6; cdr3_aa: CAWSVGGMDSPLHF; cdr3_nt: TGTGCCTGGAGTGTAGGGGGCATGGATTCACCCCTCCACTTT
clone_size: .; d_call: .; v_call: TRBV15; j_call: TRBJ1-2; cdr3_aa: CATSRMAQGPPFGYTF; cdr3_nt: TGTGCCACCAGCAGGATGGCCCAAGGGCCCCCGTTTGGCTACACCTTC
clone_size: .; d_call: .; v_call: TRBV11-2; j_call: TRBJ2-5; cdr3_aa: CASSLDTRNLWQTQYF; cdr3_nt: TGTGCCAGCAGCTTAGATACCAGGAACCTCTGGCAGACCCAGTACTTC
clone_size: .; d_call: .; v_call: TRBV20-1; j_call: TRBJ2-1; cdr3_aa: CSARVGDNEQFF; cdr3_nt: TGCAGTGCTAGAGTTGGGGACAATGAGCAGTTCTTC
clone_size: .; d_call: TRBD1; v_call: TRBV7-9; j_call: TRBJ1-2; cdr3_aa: CASSSVDRSNYGYTF; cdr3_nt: TGTGCCAGCAGCTCCGTGGACAGGTCTAACTATGGCTACACCTTC
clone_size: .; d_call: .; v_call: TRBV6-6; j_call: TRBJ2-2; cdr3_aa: CASILGGPNTGELFF; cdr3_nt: TGTGCCAGCATTCTCGGGGGGCCGAACACCGGGGAGCTGTTTTTT
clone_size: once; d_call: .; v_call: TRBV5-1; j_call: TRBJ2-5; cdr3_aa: CASSAGPGGLKETQYF; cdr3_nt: TGCGCCAGCAGCGCGGGACCCGGCGGGTTGAAAGAGACCCAGTACTTC
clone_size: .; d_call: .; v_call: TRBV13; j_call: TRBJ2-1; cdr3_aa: CASSLGRSYEQFF; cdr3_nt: TGTGCCAGCAGCTTGGGTCGGAGCTATGAGCAGTTCTTC
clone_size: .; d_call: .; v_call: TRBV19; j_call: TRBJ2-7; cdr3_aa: CASSIKGEPSYEQYF; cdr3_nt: TGTGCCAGTAGTATAAAGGGGGAGCCTTCCTACGAGCAGTACTTC
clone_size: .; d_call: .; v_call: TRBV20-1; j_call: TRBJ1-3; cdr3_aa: CSARVPGSSGNTIYF; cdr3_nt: TGCAGTGCTAGAGTCCCAGGGTCGTCTGGAAACACCATATATTTT
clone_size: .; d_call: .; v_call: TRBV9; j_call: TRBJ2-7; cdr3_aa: CASSVVSYEQYF; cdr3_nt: TGTGCCAGCAGCGTAGTTTCCTACGAGCAGTACTTC
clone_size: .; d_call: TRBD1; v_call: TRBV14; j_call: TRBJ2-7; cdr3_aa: CASSPDRDSYEQYF; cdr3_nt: TGTGCCAGCAGCCCCGACAGGGATTCCTACGAGCAGTACTTC
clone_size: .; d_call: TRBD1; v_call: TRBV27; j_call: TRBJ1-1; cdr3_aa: CASRRTGEGWNTEAFF; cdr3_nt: TGTGCCAGCAGAAGGACAGGGGAGGGCTGGAACACTGAAGCTTTCTTT
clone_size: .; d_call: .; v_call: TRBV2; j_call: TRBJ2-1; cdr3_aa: CASSEISHNEQFF; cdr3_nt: TGTGCCAGCAGTGAAATCAGCCACAATGAGCAGTTCTTC
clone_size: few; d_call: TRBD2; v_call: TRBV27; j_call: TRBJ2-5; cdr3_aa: CASSLGGGPQETQYF; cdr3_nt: TGTGCCAGCAGTTTAGGCGGGGGGCCTCAAGAGACCCAGTACTTC
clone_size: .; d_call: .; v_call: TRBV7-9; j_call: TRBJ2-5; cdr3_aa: CASSGWGKETQYF; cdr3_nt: TGTGCCAGCAGCGGCTGGGGGAAGGAGACCCAGTACTTC
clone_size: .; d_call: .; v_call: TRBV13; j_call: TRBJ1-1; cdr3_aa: CASSLGSVKNTEAFF; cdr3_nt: TGTGCCAGCAGCTTAGGGTCGGTGAAGAACACTGAAGCTTTCTTT
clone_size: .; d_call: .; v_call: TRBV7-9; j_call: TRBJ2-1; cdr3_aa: CASSLATGVNEQFF; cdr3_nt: TGTGCCAGCAGCTTAGCGACGGGGGTGAATGAGCAGTTCTTC
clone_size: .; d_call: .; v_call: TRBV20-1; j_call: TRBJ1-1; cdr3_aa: CSAAGGSDTEAFF; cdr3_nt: TGCAGTGCCGCGGGGGGATCGGACACTGAAGCTTTCTTT
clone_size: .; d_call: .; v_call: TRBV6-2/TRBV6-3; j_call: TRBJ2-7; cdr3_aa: CASSYSRQAPSYEQYF; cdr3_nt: TGTGCCAGCAGTTACTCCCGACAGGCGCCATCCTACGAGCAGTACTTC
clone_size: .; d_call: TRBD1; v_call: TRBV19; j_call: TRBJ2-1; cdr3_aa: CASSEDRGPYNEQFF; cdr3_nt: TGTGCCAGTAGTGAAGACAGGGGCCCCTACAATGAGCAGTTCTTC
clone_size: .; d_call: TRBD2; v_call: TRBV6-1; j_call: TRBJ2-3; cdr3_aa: CASSEETGGPDTQYF; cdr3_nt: TGTGCCAGCAGTGAAGAAACGGGGGGGCCAGATACGCAGTATTTT
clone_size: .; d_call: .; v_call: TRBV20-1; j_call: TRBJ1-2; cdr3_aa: CSARDVAENYGYTF; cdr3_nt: TGCAGTGCTAGAGATGTGGCGGAAAACTATGGCTACACCTTC
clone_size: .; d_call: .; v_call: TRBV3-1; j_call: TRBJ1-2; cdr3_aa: CASSHRVVGTNYGYTF; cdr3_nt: TGTGCCAGCAGCCATCGGGTGGTGGGGACTAACTATGGCTACACCTTC
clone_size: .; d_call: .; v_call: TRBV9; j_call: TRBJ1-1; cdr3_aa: CASSVARGTEAFF; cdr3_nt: TGTGCCAGCAGCGTAGCAAGGGGCACTGAAGCTTTCTTT
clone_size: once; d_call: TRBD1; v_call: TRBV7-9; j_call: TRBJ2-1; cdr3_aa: CAGDRVSNNEQFF; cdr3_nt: TGTGCCGGGGACAGGGTTTCGAACAATGAGCAGTTCTTC
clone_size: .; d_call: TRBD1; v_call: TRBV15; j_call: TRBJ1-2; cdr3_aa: CATSSGQGPYGYTF; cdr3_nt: TGTGCCACCAGCAGCGGACAGGGGCCCTATGGCTACACCTTC
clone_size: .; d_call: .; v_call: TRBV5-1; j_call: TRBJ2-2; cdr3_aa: CASSLAGGGELFF; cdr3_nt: TGCGCCAGCAGCTTGGCTGGGGGCGGGGAGCTGTTTTTT
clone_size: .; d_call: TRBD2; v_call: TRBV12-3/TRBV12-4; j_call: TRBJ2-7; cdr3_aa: CASSLGTSGGLSSYEQYF; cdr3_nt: TGTGCCAGCAGTTTAGGGACTAGCGGGGGCCTAAGCTCCTACGAGCAGTACTTC
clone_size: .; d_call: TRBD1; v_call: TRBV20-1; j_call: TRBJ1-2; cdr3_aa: CSAYGQGGDGYTF; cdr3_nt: TGCAGTGCCTATGGACAGGGAGGGGATGGCTACACCTTC
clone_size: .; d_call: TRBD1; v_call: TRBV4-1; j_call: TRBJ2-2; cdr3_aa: CASSQPPGQGNTGELFF; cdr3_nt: TGCGCCAGCAGCCAACCTCCGGGACAGGGCAACACCGGGGAGCTGTTTTTT
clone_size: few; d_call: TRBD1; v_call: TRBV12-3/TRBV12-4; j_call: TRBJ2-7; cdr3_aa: CASSWTGGSYEQYF; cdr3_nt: TGTGCCAGCAGTTGGACAGGGGGCTCCTACGAGCAGTACTTC
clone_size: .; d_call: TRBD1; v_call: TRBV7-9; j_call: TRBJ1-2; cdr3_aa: CASSLGTGEWAGYTF; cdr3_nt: TGTGCCAGCAGCTTAGGGACAGGGGAATGGGCTGGCTACACCTTC
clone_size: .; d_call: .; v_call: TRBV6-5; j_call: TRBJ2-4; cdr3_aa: CASSAGQAKNIQYF; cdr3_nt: TGTGCCAGCAGTGCGGGACAGGCCAAAAACATTCAGTACTTC
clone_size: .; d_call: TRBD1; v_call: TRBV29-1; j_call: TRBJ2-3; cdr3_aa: CSARTGDTDTQYF; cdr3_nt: TGCAGCGCGAGGACAGGGGACACAGATACGCAGTATTTT
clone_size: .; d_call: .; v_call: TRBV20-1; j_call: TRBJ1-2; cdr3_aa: CSASETEGYTF; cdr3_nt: TGCAGTGCTAGCGAGACAGAAGGCTACACCTTC
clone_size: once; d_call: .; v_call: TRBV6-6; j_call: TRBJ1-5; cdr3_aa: CASSYRGALGQPQHF; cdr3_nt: TGTGCCAGCAGTTACCGGGGGGCATTGGGTCAGCCCCAGCATTTT